A single sample is the source of the 15 T cell receptor beta chains below, sequenced in a study of cytomegalovirus exposure and HLA in healthy donors. The protocol was immunoSEQ multiplex PCR, while the TCRdb copy is restricted to in-frame clones and leaves out a portion. The sample lists over 150,000 clones, about 90% occurring once. The sequenced sample was PBMCs. These receptors all come from a woman between 18 and 30 years old in good health and CMV-seropositive.

The V gene is TRBV2, the J gene TRBJ1-2; maybe TRBD1 (5 bases). The V gene's germline CDR1 is SNHLY and CDR2 FYNNEI. Trimming took 0 bases from V and 7 from J, leaving 21 bases between them. CDR3 length: 17 residues. CDR3 bases: TGTGCCAGCAGTGAAGCTCCCCTGCGCGGGACTACCCTTGGCTACACCTTC. Amino acids: CASSEAPLRGTTLGYTF.

The rearrangement uses TRBV19 and TRBJ2-3; TRBD2 matches at 11 bases. The germline V gene encodes CDR1 LNHDA and CDR2 SQIVND (reference sequence). The J segment lost 5 bases and the V segment lost 4 bases, leaving 14 bases of the junction unmatched. This CDR3 has 18 amino acids. CDR3 residues: CASSTPGLAGSGGDTQYF. In nucleotides, the CDR3 is TGTGCCAGTAGTACTCCCGGACTAGCGGGTTCCGGGGGAGATACGCAGTATTTT.

This clone was found a few times. The V call is TRBV2, the J call TRBJ1-6; tentatively, D is TRBD1 (5 bases). Trimming removed 8 bases at V and 9 bases at J, with 17 bases between. Germline V lookup: CDR1 SNHLY, CDR2 FYNNEI. The CDR3 is 14 residues long. This chain's CDR3 is CASGQGGNSSPLHF. The CDR3 DNA is TGTGCCAGCGGGCAGGGTGGTAATAGTTCACCCCTCCACTTT.

This clone was found a few times. V and J are TRBV28 and TRBJ1-3; D remains unclear. Germline V lookup: CDR1 MDHEN, CDR2 SYDVKM. This CDR3 comprises 14 residues. V was clipped by 1 base and J by 2 bases, with 6 bases between them. The CDR3 reads CASSLSVPGNTIYF. CDR3 in DNA: TGTGCCAGCAGTTTATCAGTCCCTGGAAACACCATATATTTT.

V and J are TRBV5-4 and TRBJ2-1, with TRBD2 identical over 15 bases. V was pared by 4 bases and J by 5 bases, with 7 bases of the junction left unmatched. This CDR3 has 17 amino acids. From germline, CDR1 is SGHNT and CDR2 YYREEE (reference sequence). CDR3 DNA sequence: TGTGCCAGCAGCCGCGGGACTAGCGGGGGGAAGGACAATGAGCAGTTCTTC. This sequence encodes CASSRGTSGGKDNEQFF.

The sample holds one count of this clone. The CDR3 DNA reads TGTGCCAGCAGTTACTCGGGCAGCATCCAAGAGACCCAGTACTTC. Its translation: CASSYSGSIQETQYF. The V gene is TRBV6-5, the J gene TRBJ2-5; unclear D gene. CDR1 and CDR2 (germline): MNHEY, SVGAGI. Deletions cut 0 bases from V and 1 base from J, with 9 bases between. This CDR3 has 15 amino acids.

Concerning this clone itself: Other DNA sequences within the sample encode an identical CDR3. This chain connects TRBV7-9 to TRBJ1-1; no clear D gene. Germline V lookup: CDR1 SEHNR, CDR2 FQNEAQ (reference sequence). With 2 bases removed from V and 2 bases from J, the gap between germline ends came to 6 bases. The CDR3 has 13 residues. The CDR3 region has the DNA TGTGCCAGCAGCTTATCCGGTAACACTGAAGCTTTCTTT. Translating gives CASSLSGNTEAFF.

The chain employs TRBV5-5 and TRBJ1-5, with D unclear. Trimming cost V 1 base and J 5 bases, with 7 bases left between them. The CDR3 length is 13 residues. The germline gives CDR1 SGHKS, CDR2 YYEKEE (reference sequence). The CDR3: CASSLSGDQPQHF. Here the CDR3 DNA reads TGTGCCAGCAGCTTGTCAGGTGATCAGCCCCAGCATTTT.

Only a few counts were recorded for this clone. The CDR3 loop reads CASSDESYNSPLHF. CDR3 nucleotide sequence: TGTGCCAGCAGTGACGAGAGTTATAATTCACCCCTCCACTTT. The chain uses TRBV6-4 and TRBJ1-6; D is unresolved. The germline V gene has CDR1 MRHNA and CDR2 SNTAGT. Trimming took 2 bases from V and 4 from J, leaving 6 bases between them. The CDR3 extends over 14 amino acids.

V and J are TRBV25-1 and TRBJ2-5; D remains ambiguous. The CDR3 loop spans 16 amino acids. Germline V gene lookup returns CDR1 MGHDK and CDR2 SYGVNS. V dropped 0 bases and J dropped 1 base, with 12 bases sitting between them. CDR3 bases: TGTGCCAGCAGTGAATACAAGGTGGCGGCCCAAGAGACCCAGTACTTC. This gives the protein CASSEYKVAAQETQYF.

This chain joins TRBV7-9 and TRBJ2-5, with TRBD2 as a possible D gene (5 bases). Germline loops: CDR1 SEHNR, CDR2 FQNEAQ (reference sequence). This CDR3 region has 15 residues. V lost 7 bases and J 2 bases, leaving 17 bases between the germline ends. The DNA for the CDR3 is TGTGCCAGCACCCTAGCCTCTCCGGGGCAAGAGACCCAGTACTTC. The encoded protein is CASTLASPGQETQYF.

For the CDR3, the DNA is TGCGCCAGCAGCCAAGAAGGGATCGGGAGCTACGGTGAGCAGTTCTTC. It translates to CASSQEGIGSYGEQFF. V and J are TRBV4-1 and TRBJ2-1; tentative D call: TRBD2 (6 bases). CDR1 MGHRA and CDR2 YSYEKL come from the germline V gene. Trimming removed 0 bases from V and 9 bases from J, with 18 bases in between. This CDR3 has 16 amino acids.

The chain couples TRBV2 to TRBJ2-7; TRBD2 agrees at 9 bases. Germline assignment: CDR1 SNHLY and CDR2 FYNNEI. CDR3 length: 14 amino acids. Trimming at V came to 7 bases and at J to 7 bases, leaving 11 bases not matched to a gene. The CDR3 loop reads CASMEAGGPGEQYF. Here the CDR3 DNA reads TGTGCCAGCATGGAGGCGGGGGGGCCGGGGGAGCAGTACTTC.

The gene calls are TRBV15 and TRBJ2-1; D ambiguous. The CDR3 extends over 13 amino acids. Germline CDR1 reads LNHNV; CDR2 reads YYDKDF (reference sequence). V was pared by 0 bases and J by 4 bases, with 4 bases between. The chain's CDR3 is CATSRDPYNEQFF. CDR3 coding DNA: TGTGCCACCAGCAGAGACCCATACAATGAGCAGTTCTTC.

Points on this clone: Germline and junction disagree at one end, which may indicate a read error. V and J are TRBV29-1 and TRBJ2-3; a possible D gene is TRBD2 (5 bases). The length of the CDR3 is 14 residues. Looked up from germline, CDR1 is SQVTM and CDR2 is ANQGSEA. CDR3 region: CSVEGLSSTDTQYF. The CDR3 nucleotides read TGCAGCGTGGAAGGACTTTCTAGCACAGATACGCAGTATTTT.